These 27 T cell receptor beta chains were all obtained from the same sample, sequenced in a study of blood T cells in healthy people across ages (dated by TCRdb to the mid-2010s). The method was 5' RACE. The instrument given in TCRdb is Illumina HiSeq 2500. A second PCR of about 7 to 12 cycles was performed with a sample-barcoded 5' primer and a J-beta primer mix. The public reads were reanalyzed by TCRdb: fastp trimming at Q25, MiXCR alignment, in-frame beta chains only. CDR3 protein sequences are deduplicated, and each keeps its most common genes and DNA. In all, the sample holds roughly 2 million distinct CDR3 sequences, and about 49% of those were seen once. The ten largest clones take up roughly 2.1% of the sample. Sequenced material: blood. The receptors were gathered from a woman aged 40-49 years in good health.

The rearrangement links TRBV27 to TRBJ2-1; D could derive from TRBD1 or TRBD2 (6 bases each). With 6 bases removed from V and 10 bases from J, the gap between germline ends came to 13 bases. CDR1 is MNHEY and CDR2 is SMNVEV in the germline V gene (reference sequence). This CDR3 comprises 12 residues. The CDR3, as DNA: TGTGCCAGCAGGACAGGCCGGGGGGAGCAGTTCTTC. This gives the protein CASRTGRGEQFF.

This chain joins TRBV28 and TRBJ1-2, with 8 positions matching TRBD1. Losses at the gene ends were 7 bases for V and 7 bases for J; bases not matched to a gene: 11. CDR3 length equals 14 residues. Germline V gene data show CDR1 as MDHEN and CDR2 as SYDVKM. For the CDR3, the DNA is TGTGCCAGCACGACAGGACAGGGCGGAATTGGCTACACCTTC. Amino acids: CASTTGQGGIGYTF.

Notes on this clonotype: One base away lies a much larger clone, so this may be a sequencing read error. The V gene is TRBV7-2, the J gene TRBJ2-7; 10 bases agree with TRBD2. The CDR3 extends over 16 amino acids. Trimming cost V 3 bases and J 7 bases; bases outside gene matches: 12. Looked up from germline, CDR1 is SGHTA and CDR2 is FQGNSA. The CDR3 protein is CASSLGGLAAYNEQYF. Written as DNA, the CDR3 is TGTGCCAGCAGCTTGGGAGGACTAGCGGCCTACAATGAGCAGTACTTC.

V and J are TRBV4-2 and TRBJ1-4, with no clear D. Looked up from germline, CDR1 is LGHNA and CDR2 is YNFKEQ. V lost 8 bases, J lost 0 bases, and 19 bases lay in between. CDR3 length: 17 amino acids. CDR3 region: CASHATEPGSTNEKLFF. The CDR3 nucleotides read TGTGCCAGCCATGCGACCGAGCCCGGGTCAACTAATGAAAAACTGTTTTTT.

The rearrangement uses TRBV20-1 and TRBJ2-1; TRBD2 matches 11 bases. The CDR3 contains 15 residues. Germline assignment: CDR1 DFQATT and CDR2 SNEGSKA (reference sequence). The V gene end was trimmed by 6 bases and the J gene end by 3 bases; junction bases not matched to a gene: 7. The CDR3 DNA follows: TGCAGTGCGGAAAGACTAGCGGGGAACTACAATGAGCAGTTCTTC. Its protein is CSAERLAGNYNEQFF.

This clonotype was seen only a few times. The chain couples TRBV5-5 to TRBJ1-2, with D unclear. Germline CDR1 and CDR2: SGHKS and YYEKEE (reference sequence). The CDR3 totals 13 residues. V lost 4 bases and J lost 3, with 10 bases in between. The CDR3 sequence is CASSLDGYYGYTF. Here the CDR3 DNA reads TGTGCCAGCAGCCTAGACGGGTACTATGGCTACACCTTC.

This clonotype was recorded only once. V is TRBV12-3 or TRBV12-4 and J is TRBJ1-2, with D perhaps matching TRBD1 (6 bases). With 4 bases removed from V and 6 bases from J, the gap between germline ends came to 15 bases. The CDR3 contains 14 residues. In nucleotides, the CDR3 is TGTGCCAGCAGTTCTAATACAGGGATAGATGGCTACACCTTC. Amino acid sequence: CASSSNTGIDGYTF.

This clonotype was counted a few times. This chain joins TRBV10-1 and TRBJ2-5, with D unresolved. From germline, CDR1 is WNHNN and CDR2 SYGVQD (reference sequence). V was cut by 3 bases and J by 2 bases, with 10 bases left in between. This CDR3 spans 14 amino acids. The CDR3 nucleotides are TGCGCCAGCAGTGAAGCAGGCCCTCAAGAGACCCAGTACTTC. Translated: CASSEAGPQETQYF.

The chain combines TRBV29-1 with TRBJ1-2; 7 bases are shared with TRBD1. J gave up 4 bases and V 7 bases, and 9 bases lay outside the gene matches. The CDR3 covers 13 residues. Germline-derived CDR1 and CDR2 are SQVTM and ANQGSEA. The CDR3, as DNA: TGCAGCGGACCCAGGGGGTCATGCTATGGCTACACCTTC. Amino acids: CSGPRGSCYGYTF.

This chain links TRBV6-2 or TRBV6-3 with TRBJ1-1; D unresolved. Germline V lookup: CDR1 MNHEY, CDR2 SVGEGT. The CDR3 length is 13 residues. Trimming cost V 7 bases and J 3 bases, with 12 bases left between them. CDR3 in DNA: TGTGCCAGCATACTAAGGTGGGACACTGAAGCTTTCTTT. Its translation: CASILRWDTEAFF.

V is TRBV5-1 and J is TRBJ2-5; D is ambiguous. The V and J ends lost 1 base and 2 bases respectively, with 9 bases between them. Germline assignment: CDR1 SGHRS and CDR2 YFSETQ. The CDR3 has 14 residues. The DNA for the CDR3 is TGCGCCAGCAGCTTGTTGACGACGCAAGAGACCCAGTACTTC. It yields the protein CASSLLTTQETQYF.

This clonotype was observed a few times. V gene TRBV20-1 combines with J gene TRBJ2-7, with D possibly being TRBD1 or TRBD2 (5 bases each). Germline V gene sequence: CDR1 DFQATT, CDR2 SNEGSKA (reference sequence). V shed 3 bases and J shed 3 bases, with 12 bases lying between them. The CDR3 has 13 amino acids. CDR3 amino acids: CSASSGDHYEQYF. The CDR3 region has the DNA TGCAGTGCTAGTTCCGGGGACCACTACGAGCAGTACTTC.

A single count supports this clonotype. The junction differs from germline at one of its ends, possibly a read error. The V gene is TRBV19, the J gene TRBJ2-5; D remains ambiguous. Germline CDR1 LNHDA, CDR2 SQIVND (reference sequence). The CDR3 is made up of 15 amino acids. The CDR3 coding sequence is TGTACCAGTAGTTCAGCAAAGGACCGAGCCTACGGGCAGTACTTC. It codes for CTSSSAKDRAYGQYF. Variable domain in full (rest from reference TRBV19 and TRBJ2-5): DGGITQSPKYLFRKEGQNVTLSCEQNLNHDAMYWYRQDPGQGLRLIYYSQIVNDFQKGDIAEGYSVSREKKESFPLTVTSAQKNPTAFYLCTSSSAKDRAYGQYFGPGTRLLVL.

V and J are TRBV15 and TRBJ2-3; D gene unclear. Trimming left V 1 base short and J 0 bases short, with 5 bases between. There are 14 residues in the CDR3. The germline V gene has CDR1 LNHNV and CDR2 YYDKDF (reference sequence). CDR3: CATSRGTSTDTQYF. CDR3 DNA sequence: TGTGCCACCAGCAGAGGTACTAGCACAGATACGCAGTATTTT.

The CDR3 sequence: CASRRRDRGSTDTQYF. The CDR3 DNA reads as TGTGCCAGCAGGAGAAGGGACAGGGGAAGCACAGATACGCAGTATTTT. The chain carries TRBV27 and TRBJ2-3; 10 bases map to TRBD1. After removal of 6 bases from V and 0 bases from J, the junction contained 6 bases not matched to a gene. Germline V gene lookup returns CDR1 MNHEY and CDR2 SMNVEV (reference sequence). The CDR3 is 16 residues long.

The chain couples TRBV28 to TRBJ2-1; TRBD2 matches 8 bases. V shed 3 bases and J 9 bases; nucleotides not matched to a gene: 7. CDR1 and CDR2 from the germline V gene are MDHEN and SYDVKM. The CDR3 consists of 14 residues. CDR3 in DNA: TGTGCCAGCAGTTTGGCGGGGGGAGGTGGTGAGCAGTTCTTC. This sequence encodes CASSLAGGGGEQFF.

V and J are TRBV5-1 and TRBJ2-7; 11 nucleotides agree with TRBD2. The germline V gene encodes CDR1 SGHRS and CDR2 YFSETQ. The CDR3 runs to 17 residues. Germline trimming cut 0 bases from V and 0 bases from J; bases unmatched to any gene: 5. For the CDR3, the DNA is TGCGCCAGCAGCTTGGAACTAGCGGGGGCCCCCTCCTACGAGCAGTACTTC. Encoded protein: CASSLELAGAPSYEQYF.

This chain uses TRBV11-1 with TRBJ2-1; 13 bases map to TRBD2. CDR3 length equals 21 residues. The germline V gene encodes CDR1 SGHAT and CDR2 FQDESV (reference sequence). V shed 8 bases and J 0 bases; nucleotides not matched to a gene: 19. The CDR3 is CASGSHVRGLAGPSSYNEQFF. Written as DNA, the CDR3 is TGTGCCAGCGGCTCCCATGTCCGGGGACTAGCGGGACCTAGCTCCTACAATGAGCAGTTCTTC.

This sequence joins TRBV20-1 and TRBJ2-1; 11 nucleotides agree with TRBD1. CDR1 is DFQATT and CDR2 is SNEGSKA in the germline V gene (reference sequence). This CDR3 contains 14 residues. Germline trimming cut 5 bases from V and 6 bases from J; bases unmatched to any gene: 6. The CDR3 sequence: CSAPSGTGGNEQFF. CDR3 nucleotides: TGCAGTGCTCCGTCCGGGACAGGGGGCAATGAGCAGTTCTTC.

This sequence joins TRBV7-3 and TRBJ2-3; D is ambiguous. Per germline, CDR1 SGHTA and CDR2 FQGTGA. With 4 bases removed from V and 2 bases from J, the gap between germline ends came to 7 bases. CDR3 length equals 13 residues. CDR3 nucleotide sequence: TGTGCCAGCAGCTCCCAATTCACAGATACGCAGTATTTT. This gives the protein CASSSQFTDTQYF.

J is TRBJ1-2 and V is TRBV28; TRBD1 agrees at 9 bases. The CDR3 totals 14 residues. Germline V lookup: CDR1 MDHEN, CDR2 SYDVKM. Trimming cost V 5 bases and J 2 bases; bases outside gene matches: 3. The CDR3 is CASSGDRVNYGYTF. The CDR3 DNA reads as TGTGCCAGCAGTGGGGACAGGGTGAACTATGGCTACACCTTC.

The gene calls are TRBV24-1 and TRBJ2-5; 8 nucleotides align to TRBD2. The germline CDR1 and CDR2 sequences are KGHDR and SFDVKD. Losses at the gene ends were 3 bases for V and 2 bases for J; bases not matched to a gene: 7. The CDR3 loop spans 16 amino acids. The CDR3 DNA follows: TGTGCCACCAGTGATACGCGGGGGGTGTGGCAAGAGACCCAGTACTTC. Amino acid sequence: CATSDTRGVWQETQYF.

This clonotype occurred once. The V call is TRBV7-2, the J call TRBJ2-5; TRBD2 matches 10 bases. The germline V gene has CDR1 SGHTA and CDR2 FQGNSA. J lost 11 bases, V lost 1 base, and 16 bases had no gene match. The CDR3 consists of 17 residues. The CDR3 is CASSLDASGGGYNEQYF. Written as DNA, the CDR3 is TGTGCCAGCAGCTTAGATGCTAGCGGGGGAGGCTACAATGAGCAGTACTTC.

The V call is TRBV9, the J call TRBJ1-1; D is uncertain. CDR3 length equals 12 residues. Trimming shortened V by 0 bases and J by 6 bases, and 6 bases separated the two germline ends. Germline-derived CDR1 and CDR2 are SGDLS and YYNGEE. The chain's CDR3 is CASSVGEAEAFF. The CDR3, as DNA: TGTGCCAGCAGCGTAGGGGAGGCTGAAGCTTTCTTT.

The table lists this clonotype with a few counts. The chain is built from TRBV6-1 and TRBJ2-3; 7 nucleotides agree with TRBD2. CDR1 and CDR2 from the germline V gene are MNHNS and SASEGT. This CDR3 spans 13 amino acids. Unmatched junction bases numbered 8, after V lost 8 bases and J lost 6 bases. The CDR3 DNA reads TGTGCCAGCTCGGAAGCGGGGCCGGATACGCAGTATTTT. This gives the protein CASSEAGPDTQYF.

This clonotype showed up just a few times. The CDR3 coding sequence is TGTGCCAGCAGTTTACGCGACAGGGTACCGTTATATACGCAGTATTTT. Protein sequence: CASSLRDRVPLYTQYF. This sequence joins TRBV28 and TRBJ2-3, with 7 positions matching TRBD1. Germline V gene lookup returns CDR1 MDHEN and CDR2 SYDVKM. Losses at the gene ends were 2 bases for V and 7 bases for J; bases not matched to a gene: 12. This CDR3 region has 16 residues.

The rearrangement joins TRBV7-2 to TRBJ2-4; D is possibly TRBD1 (5 bases). The CDR3 is 14 amino acids. The germline V gene encodes CDR1 SGHTA and CDR2 FQGNSA. V lost 1 base and J lost 6, with 10 bases in between. CDR3 DNA sequence: TGTGCCAGCAGCTTAGATAGGGGCAGAAACATTCAGTACTTC. Its translation is CASSLDRGRNIQYF.